One and the same sample provided the 17 T cell receptor beta chains below, sequenced in a study of regulatory T cells in long-lasting Graves disease. This sample's time point: persistent/refractory GD, antithyroid drugs over 5 years with positive TRAb. PBMC RNA served as the TCR library source. CDR3-region Arm-PCR and iRepertoire HTBI primers produced the TCR beta libraries. A single record per CDR3 protein comes from TCRdb applying MiXCR to the multiplex PCR reads. Of some 300,000 distinct CDR3 sequences in the sample, around 20% were seen once. The sample here was peripheral blood mononuclear cells (PBMCs), taken when the disease was refractory, from a patient treated with antithyroid drugs. Receptors were obtained from a female donor with Graves disease.

The CDR3 DNA reads TGCAGTGCTAGCTCCAGCAGGGCTAGCGGGAGAACCTACGAGCAGTACTTC. It encodes CSASSSRASGRTYEQYF. The rearrangement links TRBV20-1 to TRBJ2-7, with 10 bases aligning to TRBD2. This CDR3 is built from 17 residues. V lost 3 bases to trimming and J lost 2 bases; unmatched junction nucleotides: 13. Germline CDR1 and CDR2: DFQATT and SNEGSKA (reference sequence).

This clonotype came up a few times. The genes are TRBV20-1 and TRBJ2-3, with 7 bases matching TRBD2. The CDR3 loop spans 13 amino acids. Germline V gene sequence: CDR1 DFQATT, CDR2 SNEGSKA (reference sequence). V gave up 2 bases and J gave up 4 bases; unmatched junction bases: 3. CDR3 in DNA: TGCAGTGCTAGACTGGGAGGGGCAGATACGCAGTATTTT. Translated, it gives CSARLGGADTQYF.

This clonotype was found a few times. The chain uses TRBV6-5 and TRBJ2-7, with a weak D call TRBD2 (5 bases). The CDR3 runs to 18 residues. CDR1 and CDR2 from the germline V gene are MNHEY and SVGAGI. Trimming took off 1 base at V and 3 bases at J, with 22 bases between the two ends. CDR3 region: CASSYLTAGLEGRYEQYF. The CDR3 region has the DNA TGTGCCAGCAGTTACTTGACCGCGGGCCTTGAGGGTCGCTACGAGCAGTACTTC.

This clonotype was found many times. J is TRBJ2-7 and V is TRBV28; TRBD2 might be the D (5 bases). Trimming left V 4 bases short and J 5 bases short, with 15 bases between. Germline values: CDR1 MDHEN, CDR2 SYDVKM. This CDR3 contains 14 residues. The CDR3 region is CASSSGSDRDEQYF. DNA of the CDR3: TGTGCCAGCAGTTCGGGGTCCGATCGGGACGAGCAGTACTTC.

In its sample, this clonotype was seen a few times. The V call is TRBV29-1, the J call TRBJ2-7, with 7 bases matching TRBD2. The CDR3 sequence is 14 residues long. Germline lookup yields CDR1 SQVTM and CDR2 ANQGSEA. The J segment lost 1 base and the V segment lost 7 bases, leaving 10 bases of the junction unmatched. The CDR3 spells CSASGTTSSYEQYF. CDR3 DNA sequence: TGCAGCGCCTCCGGGACTACCTCTTCCTACGAGCAGTACTTC.

V and J are TRBV28 and TRBJ2-1; the D gene is possibly TRBD2 (6 bases). The CDR3 spans 12 residues. Trimming removed 7 bases at V and 13 bases at J, with 17 bases between. Germline V gene data show CDR1 as MDHEN and CDR2 as SYDVKM. The CDR3 is CASTLPGLPQFF. The CDR3 DNA reads TGTGCCAGCACCCTCCCCGGACTACCCCAGTTCTTC.

The sample holds many counts of this clonotype. V and J are TRBV7-9 and TRBJ2-5, with D unresolved. This CDR3 has 14 amino acids. Looked up from germline, CDR1 is SEHNR and CDR2 is FQNEAQ (reference sequence). With 4 bases removed from V and 4 bases from J, the gap between germline ends came to 13 bases. CDR3 loop: CASSSSGSGETQYF. The DNA of the CDR3 is TGTGCCAGCAGCTCTTCAGGATCGGGAGAGACCCAGTACTTC.

This clonotype has a count of ten or more. DNA of the CDR3: TGCAGTGCTAGAGTACTAGCGGGAGGGCCCAACGAGCAGTACTTC. This translates into CSARVLAGGPNEQYF. The chain carries TRBV20-1 and TRBJ2-7, with 13 bases identical to TRBD2. The germline gives CDR1 DFQATT, CDR2 SNEGSKA (reference sequence). V gave up 1 base and J gave up 5 bases; unmatched junction bases: 5. The CDR3 extends over 15 amino acids.

The CDR3 sequence is CASSPGTTTSYEQYF. In DNA form, the CDR3 reads TGTGCCAGCAGCCCGGGTACTACTACCTCCTACGAGCAGTACTTC. The chain employs TRBV5-6 and TRBJ2-7; no definite D call. Germline CDR1 SGHDT, CDR2 YYEEEE. This CDR3 contains 15 residues. Trimming removed 4 bases from V and 0 bases from J, with 14 bases in between.

The chain carries TRBV20-1 and TRBJ1-4; TRBD1 matches at 7 bases. Germline V gene lookup returns CDR1 DFQATT and CDR2 SNEGSKA (reference sequence). There are 15 residues in the CDR3. The J segment lost 3 bases and the V segment lost 0 bases, leaving 4 bases of the junction unmatched. CDR3 sequence (DNA): TGCAGTGCTAGAGATTCCGGGACAGCTAATGAAAAACTGTTTTTT. This codes for CSARDSGTANEKLFF.

This clonotype was seen a handful of times. With a much larger clone just one base away, this may be a read error. The J gene is TRBJ2-4, the V gene TRBV2, with 8 positions matching TRBD2. The CDR3 covers 17 residues. CDR1 and CDR2 (germline): SNHLY, FYNNEI. CDR3 sequence: CASSLLGGELAKDIQYF. The CDR3 DNA reads TGTGCCAGCAGTCTCCTCGGGGGGGAACTAGCCAAAGACATTCAGTACTTC.

Concerning this clonotype itself: Its ends do not fully match the called genes, so a read error is possible. The chain recombines TRBV30 with TRBJ2-7; 9 positions match TRBD1. Per germline, CDR1 GTSNPN and CDR2 SVGIG (reference sequence). The CDR3 length is 10 residues. The CDR3 DNA follows: TGTGCCCAAGGACAGGGGAGGTTGAACTTC. Translation gives CAQGQGRLNF.

This clonotype was observed many times. V and J are TRBV28 and TRBJ2-7; TRBD1 matches 8 bases. Germline CDR1 is MDHEN and CDR2 is SYDVKM. This CDR3 has 15 amino acids. V lost 7 bases, J lost 4 bases, and 12 bases stayed unmatched. The CDR3 DNA follows: TGTGCCAGCACCCGCCCCCAGGGGGCATCGTACGAGCAGTACTTC. It yields the protein CASTRPQGASYEQYF.

This clonotype was observed at least ten times. The chain recombines TRBV20-1 with TRBJ1-1; D may be TRBD1 (5 bases). CDR3 length: 11 residues. Looked up from germline, CDR1 is DFQATT and CDR2 is SNEGSKA (reference sequence). The V gene lost 3 bases and the J gene lost 11 bases, with 13 bases spanning the gap. The CDR3: CSASLQAGAFF. In DNA, the CDR3 is TGCAGTGCTAGCCTACAGGCGGGGGCTTTCTTT.

The chain links TRBV29-1 to TRBJ2-2, with D possibly TRBD2 on 5 matching bases. CDR1 SQVTM and CDR2 ANQGSEA come from the germline V gene. V gave up 7 bases and J gave up 7 bases, with 19 bases separating them. The length of the CDR3 is 14 residues. The CDR3 reads CSAREGPGLGELFF. CDR3 in DNA: TGCAGCGCTCGGGAAGGGCCCGGACTCGGGGAGCTGTTTTTT.

J is TRBJ1-4 and V is TRBV19; D gene uncertain. The length of the CDR3 is 12 residues. V was pared by 8 bases and J by 6 bases, with 10 bases between. Per the germline V gene, CDR1 is LNHDA and CDR2 is SQIVND (reference sequence). CDR3: CASGLTDEKLFF. The CDR3, as DNA: TGTGCCAGTGGCTTGACGGATGAAAAACTGTTTTTT.

This rearrangement joins TRBV3-1 to TRBJ2-7; 10 nucleotides line up with TRBD1. Trimming cost V 1 base and J 2 bases; bases outside gene matches: 5. This CDR3 has 16 amino acids. Germline lookup yields CDR1 LGHDT and CDR2 YNNKEL (reference sequence). The CDR3 nucleotides are TGTGCCAGCAGCCAAGGGGGGACAGGGGTACCCTACGAGCAGTACTTC. Protein product: CASSQGGTGVPYEQYF.